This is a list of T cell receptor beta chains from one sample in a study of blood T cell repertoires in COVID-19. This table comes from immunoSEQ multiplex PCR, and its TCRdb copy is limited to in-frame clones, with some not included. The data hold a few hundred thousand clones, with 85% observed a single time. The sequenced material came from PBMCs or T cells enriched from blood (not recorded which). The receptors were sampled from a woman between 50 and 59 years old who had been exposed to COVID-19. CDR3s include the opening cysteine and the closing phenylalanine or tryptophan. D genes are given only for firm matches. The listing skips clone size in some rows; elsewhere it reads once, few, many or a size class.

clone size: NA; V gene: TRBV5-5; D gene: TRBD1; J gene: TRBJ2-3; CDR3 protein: CASSIGGPATDTQYF; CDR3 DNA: TGTGCCAGCAGTATAGGGGGCCCGGCCACAGATACGCAGTATTTT
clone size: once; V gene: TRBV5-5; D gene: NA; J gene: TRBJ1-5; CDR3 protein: CASSLNRINQPQHF; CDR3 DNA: TGTGCCAGCAGCTTGAACAGAATAAATCAGCCCCAGCATTTT
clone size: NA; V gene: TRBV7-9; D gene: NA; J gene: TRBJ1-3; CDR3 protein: CASSLAADSNSGNTIYF; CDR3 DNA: TGTGCCAGCAGCTTAGCGGCCGACAGTAACTCTGGAAACACCATATATTTT
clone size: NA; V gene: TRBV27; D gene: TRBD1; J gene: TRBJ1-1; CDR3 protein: CASSPGGMNTEAFF; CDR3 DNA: TGTGCCAGCAGTCCAGGGGGCATGAACACTGAAGCTTTCTTT
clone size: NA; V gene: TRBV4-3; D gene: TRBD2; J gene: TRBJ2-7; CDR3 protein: CASSQVWGTSGASEQYF; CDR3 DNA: TGCGCCAGCAGCCAAGTGTGGGGGACTAGCGGGGCGAGCGAGCAGTACTTC
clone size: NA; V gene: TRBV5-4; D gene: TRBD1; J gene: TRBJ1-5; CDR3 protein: CASSDGTGDQPQHF; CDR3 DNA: TGTGCCAGCAGCGACGGGACAGGGGATCAGCCCCAGCATTTT
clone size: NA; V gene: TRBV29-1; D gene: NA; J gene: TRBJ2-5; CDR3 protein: CSVAQGAETQYF; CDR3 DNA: TGCAGCGTTGCACAGGGTGCGGAGACCCAGTACTTC
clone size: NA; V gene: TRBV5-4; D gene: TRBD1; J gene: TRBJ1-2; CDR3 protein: CASSLPGQIYGYTF; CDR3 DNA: TGTGCCAGCAGCCTGCCGGGACAGATTTATGGCTACACCTTC
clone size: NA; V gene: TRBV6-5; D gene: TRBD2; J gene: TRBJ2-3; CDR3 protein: CAQGAGGTDTQYF; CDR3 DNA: TGTGCCCAAGGGGCGGGAGGCACAGATACGCAGTATTTT
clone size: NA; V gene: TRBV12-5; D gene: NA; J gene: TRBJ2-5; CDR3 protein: CASGLGGIETQYF; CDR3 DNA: TGTGCTAGTGGTTTGGGAGGGATCGAGACCCAGTACTTC
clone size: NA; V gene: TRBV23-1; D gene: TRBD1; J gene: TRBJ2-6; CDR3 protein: CASSPGQALRETGANVLTF; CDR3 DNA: TGCGCCAGCAGTCCGGGACAGGCCTTGAGAGAAACTGGGGCCAACGTCCTGACTTTC
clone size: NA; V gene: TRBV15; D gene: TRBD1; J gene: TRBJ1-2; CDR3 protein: CATSSPRQGTNYGYTF; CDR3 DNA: TGTGCCACCAGCTCCCCCAGACAGGGAACTAACTATGGCTACACCTTC
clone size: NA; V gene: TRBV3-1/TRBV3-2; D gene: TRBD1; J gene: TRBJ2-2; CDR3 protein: CASSPGQGITGELFF; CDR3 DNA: TGTGCCAGCAGTCCAGGACAGGGGATCACCGGGGAGCTGTTTTTT
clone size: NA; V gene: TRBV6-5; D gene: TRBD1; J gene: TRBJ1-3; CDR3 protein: CASSPQGNSGNTIYF; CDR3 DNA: TGTGCCAGCAGTCCACAGGGGAACTCTGGAAACACCATATATTTT
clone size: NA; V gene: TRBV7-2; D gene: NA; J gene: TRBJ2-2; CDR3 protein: CASSSLLAIGHTGELFF; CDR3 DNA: TGTGCCAGCAGCTCACTACTAGCTATCGGGCACACCGGGGAGCTGTTTTTT
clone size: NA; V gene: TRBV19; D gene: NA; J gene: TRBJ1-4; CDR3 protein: CASNQGRGLTNEKLFF; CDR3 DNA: TGTGCCAGTAACCAGGGAAGGGGTTTAACTAATGAAAAACTGTTTTTT
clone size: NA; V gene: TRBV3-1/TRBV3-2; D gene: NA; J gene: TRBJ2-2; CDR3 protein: CASSQSGLSNTGELFF; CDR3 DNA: TGTGCCAGCAGCCAATCGGGACTTTCGAACACCGGGGAGCTGTTTTTT
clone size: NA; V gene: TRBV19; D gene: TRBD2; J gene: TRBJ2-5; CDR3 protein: CASSPRTGGTETQYF; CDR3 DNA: TGTGCCAGTAGTCCCCGGACGGGGGGAACAGAGACCCAGTACTTC
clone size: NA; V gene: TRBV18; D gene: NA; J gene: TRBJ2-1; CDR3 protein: CASSPGLYNEQFF; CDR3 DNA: TGTGCCAGCTCGCCGGGACTCTACAATGAGCAGTTCTTC